The next 32 T cell receptor beta chains were all read from a single sample in a study of blood T cell repertoires in COVID-19. Using immunoSEQ multiplex PCR, the repertoire was profiled, and TCRdb retains in-frame clones only, with some absent. The sample consists of 35,000 to 40,000 clones, about 88% of them appearing once. Sequencing input: peripheral blood. Receptors originate from a man between 70 and 80 years old with active COVID-19.

J is TRBJ2-3 and V is TRBV24-1; TRBD2 matches at 7 bases. The junction had 7 bases not matched to a gene; V was cut back by 3 bases and J by 5 bases. The CDR3 length is 15 residues. Germline assignment: CDR1 KGHDR and CDR2 SFDVKD. The CDR3 DNA follows: TGTGCCACCAGTGATCCCGGGGAGGGAGGAGATACGCAGTATTTT. It specifies CATSDPGEGGDTQYF.

The chain is built from TRBV15 and TRBJ1-2, with 7 bases matching TRBD1. This CDR3 region has 13 residues. Germline assignment: CDR1 LNHNV and CDR2 YYDKDF (reference sequence). V shed 3 bases, J shed 13 bases, and the junction held 11 bases outside the gene matches. The CDR3, as DNA: TGTGCCACCAGCAGGGATAACAGGGGACGTTTCACCTTC. Its protein product is CATSRDNRGRFTF.

The rearrangement joins TRBV18 to TRBJ2-7; 8 bases line up with TRBD2. J gave up 2 bases and V 3 bases, and 12 bases lay outside the gene matches. The CDR3 runs 17 residues. The germline CDR1 and CDR2 sequences are KGHSH and LQKENI. CDR3 sequence reads: CASSPQEGAGLAYEQYF. CDR3 DNA sequence: TGTGCCAGCTCACCGCAGGAGGGAGCGGGACTAGCCTACGAGCAGTACTTC.

V is TRBV10-3 and J is TRBJ2-3, with TRBD2 identical over 7 bases. This CDR3 is built from 14 residues. From germline, CDR1 is ENHRY and CDR2 SYGVKD. Trimming cost V 9 bases and J 1 base; bases outside gene matches: 7. CDR3 amino acids: CAIARGGGTDTQYF. CDR3 DNA: TGTGCCATAGCCCGGGGAGGGGGCACAGATACGCAGTATTTT.

The chain couples TRBV28 to TRBJ2-4; D unclear. Germline lookup yields CDR1 MDHEN and CDR2 SYDVKM. Trimming stripped 5 bases from V and 0 bases from J, with 11 bases between. This CDR3 has 15 residues. Here the CDR3 reads CASSVTLLAKNIQYF. The CDR3 coding sequence is TGTGCCAGCAGTGTGACACTCTTAGCCAAAAACATTCAGTACTTC. The variable domain in full, completed from reference TRBV28 and TRBJ2-4, reads DVKVTQSSRYLVKRTGEKVFLECVQDMDHENMFWYRQDPGLGLRLIYFSYDVKMKEKGDIPEGYSVSREKKERFSLILESASTNQTSMYLCASSVTLLAKNIQYFGAGTRLSVL.

This clone was observed once. This sequence joins TRBV28 and TRBJ2-5; no clear D gene. This CDR3 comprises 13 residues. The germline V gene encodes CDR1 MDHEN and CDR2 SYDVKM. V lost 6 bases to trimming and J lost 5 bases, with 13 bases between them. The CDR3 region is CASSLTFRETQYF. The CDR3 coding sequence is TGTGCCAGCAGCCTGACATTTCGGGAGACCCAGTACTTC.

The rearrangement joins TRBV5-1 to TRBJ1-4; a weak D match, TRBD1 (5 bases). The CDR3 consists of 15 residues. The germline V and J ends were trimmed by 8 bases and 2 bases, with 16 bases remaining between them. Germline CDR1 SGHRS, CDR2 YFSETQ. The CDR3: CASQGGQSTNEKLFF. For the CDR3, the DNA is TGCGCCAGTCAGGGAGGCCAAAGCACTAATGAAAAACTGTTTTTT.

V gene TRBV7-6 combines with J gene TRBJ2-7; TRBD1 agrees at 11 bases. V shed 5 bases and J 4 bases; nucleotides not matched to a gene: 7. The CDR3 loop spans 15 amino acids. Germline CDR1 is SGHVS and CDR2 is FNYEAQ. Written as DNA, the CDR3 is TGTGCCAGCAGCAGAAGGACAGGGGGCTTTTACGAGCAGTACTTC. It is translated as CASSRRTGGFYEQYF.

This clone was counted a few times. This chain links TRBV6-2 or TRBV6-3 with TRBJ2-1; 8 nucleotides line up with TRBD2. Germline V gene lookup returns CDR1 MNHEY and CDR2 SVGEGT. V lost 3 bases, J lost 6 bases, and 4 bases stayed unmatched. There are 14 residues in the CDR3. CDR3: CASSYPLAVNEQFF. Written as DNA, the CDR3 is TGTGCCAGCAGTTATCCACTAGCGGTCAATGAGCAGTTCTTC.

The gene calls are TRBV14 and TRBJ1-1; D gene unclear. This CDR3 is 14 amino acids long. Per germline, CDR1 SGHDN and CDR2 FVKESK. V shed 0 bases and J shed 3 bases, with 8 bases lying between them. The CDR3 DNA reads TGTGCCAGCAGCCAAGACGGTCTACACACTGAAGCTTTCTTT. Translation: CASSQDGLHTEAFF.

This rearrangement joins TRBV18 to TRBJ1-2; TRBD1 aligns across 8 bases. This CDR3 spans 14 amino acids. The V gene end was trimmed by 3 bases and the J gene end by 7 bases; junction bases not matched to a gene: 7. Germline CDR1 is KGHSH and CDR2 is LQKENI. The CDR3, as DNA: TGTGCCAGCTCACCGCAGGACAGGGTCGCTGGCTACACCTTC. As protein: CASSPQDRVAGYTF.

The V and J genes are TRBV6-2 or TRBV6-3 and TRBJ2-1, with unresolved D. The CDR3 is 13 residues long. V shed 2 bases and J shed 11 bases, with 13 bases lying between them. The germline V gene has CDR1 MNHEY and CDR2 SVGEGT. The CDR3 sequence: CASSYQTSSKQFF. CDR3 nucleotides: TGTGCCAGCAGTTACCAAACTTCTAGTAAGCAGTTCTTC.

This clone has just one count. The CDR3 is CASSQTQGTYGYTF. CDR3 coding DNA: TGTGCCAGCAGCCAGACACAGGGGACCTATGGCTACACCTTC. V usage is TRBV3-1 (or the pseudogene TRBV3-2) and J usage is TRBJ1-2; TRBD1 aligns across 7 bases. CDR3 length equals 14 residues. The germline CDR1 and CDR2 sequences are LGHDT and YNNKEL (reference sequence). V lost 3 bases, J lost 4 bases, and 5 bases stayed unmatched.

This clone was seen only once. This chain uses TRBV30 with TRBJ1-3; perhaps TRBD1 as D (5 bases). The CDR3 totals 14 residues. In germline, CDR1 is GTSNPN, CDR2 SVGIG (reference sequence). Trimming pared 2 bases from V and 0 bases from J, leaving 8 bases between. The CDR3 bases are TGTGCCTGGAGTTGGGGCAACTCTGGAAACACCATATATTTT. Translation gives CAWSWGNSGNTIYF.

The chain is built from TRBV4-3 and TRBJ2-7; D is unresolved. The germline V and J ends were trimmed by 4 bases and 3 bases, with 13 bases remaining between them. Germline values: CDR1 LGHNA, CDR2 YSLEER. CDR3 length: 14 residues. The DNA for the CDR3 is TGCGCCAGCAGCCTCCTAATATCTGGCTACGAGCAGTACTTC. Amino acids: CASSLLISGYEQYF.

This sequence joins TRBV7-6 and TRBJ2-3; 7 nucleotides match TRBD1. There are 14 residues in the CDR3. Trimming took 4 bases from V and 0 from J; bases not matched to a gene: 1. The germline gives CDR1 SGHVS, CDR2 FNYEAQ. CDR3 in DNA: TGTGCCAGCAGCTCGACAGGGAGCACAGATACGCAGTATTTT. Translated: CASSSTGSTDTQYF.

The chain combines TRBV7-3 with TRBJ2-2, with 8 bases matching TRBD1. V shed 5 bases, J shed 4 bases, and the junction held 6 bases outside the gene matches. The CDR3 spans 15 residues. Germline CDR1 SGHTA, CDR2 FQGTGA. CDR3 nucleotides: TGTGCCAGCAGCAGAGACAGGGGAGGCACCGGGGAGCTGTTTTTT. Translating gives CASSRDRGGTGELFF.

This clone was seen more than once but under ten times. This rearrangement joins TRBV9 to TRBJ2-2; D ambiguous. This CDR3 is 18 amino acids long. Germline V gene lookup returns CDR1 SGDLS and CDR2 YYNGEE. V lost 3 bases to trimming and J lost 0 bases, with 18 bases between them. The CDR3, as DNA: TGTGCCAGCAGCGACCCACTCGGAAAGACAACGAACACCGGGGAGCTGTTTTTT. This gives the protein CASSDPLGKTTNTGELFF. Combining the CDR3 with reference TRBV9 and TRBJ2-2 gives the whole variable domain DSGVTQTPKHLITATGQRVTLRCSPRSGDLSVYWYQQSLDQGLQFLIQYYNGEERAKGNILERFSAQQFPDLHSELNLSSLELGDSALYFCASSDPLGKTTNTGELFFGEGSRLTVL.

In this sample, this clone turned up once. The genes are TRBV5-4 and TRBJ2-7, with 7 bases aligning to TRBD2. V shed 4 bases and J 7 bases; nucleotides not matched to a gene: 11. From germline, CDR1 is SGHNT and CDR2 YYREEE (reference sequence). This CDR3 spans 14 amino acids. The CDR3: CASSGQGSGKEQYF. Here the CDR3 DNA reads TGTGCCAGCAGCGGTCAAGGAAGCGGGAAAGAGCAGTACTTC.

V is TRBV18 and J is TRBJ2-3, with D possibly TRBD1 on 6 matching bases. Trimming cost V 5 bases and J 0 bases, with 9 bases left between them. CDR3 length: 14 residues. CDR1 and CDR2 (germline): KGHSH, LQKENI. The CDR3 sequence: CASSGQTSTDTQYF. The CDR3, as DNA: TGTGCCAGCTCAGGACAGACCAGCACAGATACGCAGTATTTT.

V usage is TRBV4-1 and J usage is TRBJ1-2; TRBD1 aligns across 8 bases. The germline V gene encodes CDR1 MGHRA and CDR2 YSYEKL. The ends lost 5 bases at V and 5 bases at J; junction bases unmatched: 19. The CDR3 runs to 18 residues. The DNA of the CDR3 is TGCGCCAGCAGCTCCCAACGACAGGGGTCCGTCCGTAGGTATGGCTACACCTTC. It encodes CASSSQRQGSVRRYGYTF.

V usage is TRBV27 and J usage is TRBJ2-1; D is unclear. This CDR3 comprises 11 residues. The V gene's germline CDR1 is MNHEY and CDR2 SMNVEV (reference sequence). The germline V and J ends were trimmed by 4 bases and 6 bases, with 4 bases remaining between them. The CDR3 bases are TGTGCCAGCAGTTCCCTCAATGAGCAGTTCTTC. Translated: CASSSLNEQFF.

V and J are TRBV6-6 and TRBJ2-5, with 7 positions matching TRBD1. The CDR3 consists of 13 residues. The V and J ends lost 8 bases and 0 bases, in that order; junction bases with no gene match: 3. Germline V gene lookup returns CDR1 MNHNY and CDR2 SVGAGI (reference sequence). The CDR3 reads CASLQGHQETQYF. The CDR3 DNA sequence: TGTGCCAGCCTACAGGGGCACCAAGAGACCCAGTACTTC.

V usage is TRBV27 and J usage is TRBJ1-2; 9 bases line up with TRBD1. The length of the CDR3 is 14 residues. Germline V gives CDR1 MNHEY, CDR2 SMNVEV (reference sequence). V dropped 6 bases and J dropped 5; count of bases not matched to a gene: 7. In DNA form, the CDR3 reads TGTGCCAGCAGGATGACAGGGGGTTTGTATGGCTACACCTTC. Translating it yields CASRMTGGLYGYTF.

This clone appeared once. The chain uses TRBV27 and TRBJ1-6, with 7 bases matching TRBD1. CDR3 length: 17 residues. V shed 0 bases, J shed 6 bases, and the junction held 8 bases outside the gene matches. CDR1 MNHEY and CDR2 SMNVEV come from the germline V gene (reference sequence). CDR3 in amino acids: CASSLSPYGTANSPLHF. Here the CDR3 DNA reads TGTGCCAGCAGTTTATCGCCCTATGGGACAGCTAATTCACCCCTCCACTTT.

This clone has a single count. The genes are TRBV28 and TRBJ2-2; TRBD2 might be the D (5 bases). V was pared by 5 bases and J by 5 bases, with 12 bases between. The germline gives CDR1 MDHEN, CDR2 SYDVKM. The CDR3 has 14 amino acids. CDR3 sequence (DNA): TGTGCCAGCAGTCCGCGGGTAGGGACCGGGGAGCTGTTTTTT. This sequence encodes CASSPRVGTGELFF. The full variable domain, completed using reference TRBV28 and TRBJ2-2, is DVKVTQSSRYLVKRTGEKVFLECVQDMDHENMFWYRQDPGLGLRLIYFSYDVKMKEKGDIPEGYSVSREKKERFSLILESASTNQTSMYLCASSPRVGTGELFFGEGSRLTVL.

V is TRBV3-1 (or the pseudogene TRBV3-2) and J is TRBJ2-5; D may be TRBD2 (6 bases). The V end was cut by 1 base, the J end by 3 bases, with 18 bases between. The length of the CDR3 is 17 residues. From germline, CDR1 is LGHDT and CDR2 YNNKEL (reference sequence). In DNA, the CDR3 is TGTGCCAGCAGCCAAGGTGGGGGGATAAGGGTAAAAGAGACCCAGTACTTC. This translates into CASSQGGGIRVKETQYF.

This clone was observed a few times. The chain carries TRBV4-3 and TRBJ2-3, with D possibly matching TRBD2 (6 bases). The CDR3 covers 16 residues. V was cut by 6 bases and J by 2 bases, with 18 bases left in between. Looked up from germline, CDR1 is LGHNA and CDR2 is YSLEER. The chain's CDR3 is CASRRNSGGATDTQYF. CDR3 DNA sequence: TGCGCCAGCAGAAGAAATAGCGGCGGGGCCACAGATACGCAGTATTTT.

This chain connects TRBV5-6 to TRBJ2-7, with TRBD1 identical over 7 bases. Trimming at V came to 4 bases and at J to 5 bases, leaving 12 bases not matched to a gene. Per germline, CDR1 SGHDT and CDR2 YYEEEE. This CDR3 is built from 15 residues. The CDR3 here is CASSRPGTALNEQYF. The CDR3 DNA is TGTGCCAGCAGCCGGCCCGGGACAGCCTTGAACGAGCAGTACTTC. Full variable domain (remainder filled in from reference TRBV5-6 and TRBJ2-7): DAGVTQSPTHLIKTRGQQVTLRCSPKSGHDTVSWYQQALGQGPQFIFQYYEEEERQRGNFPDRFSGHQFPNYSSELNVNALLLGDSALYLCASSRPGTALNEQYFGPGTRLTVT.

This chain links TRBV11-3 with TRBJ2-3; possibly TRBD2 for D (5 bases). CDR1 is SGHNT, CDR2 YENEEA, per germline. The CDR3 loop spans 14 amino acids. Trimming took 0 bases from V and 5 from J, leaving 9 bases between them. The CDR3 loop is CASSLEGSGDTQYF. In DNA, the CDR3 is TGTGCCAGCAGCTTAGAGGGGAGCGGAGATACGCAGTATTTT.

This rearrangement joins TRBV6-1 to TRBJ1-2, with D possibly being TRBD1 (6 bases). Germline values: CDR1 MNHNS, CDR2 SASEGT. Trimming shortened V by 2 bases and J by 1 base, and 20 bases separated the two germline ends. This CDR3 is built from 18 residues. CDR3 region: CASSEMPVGTTFNYGYTF. For the CDR3, the DNA is TGTGCCAGCAGTGAAATGCCGGTGGGGACAACGTTTAACTATGGCTACACCTTC.

V gene TRBV10-3 combines with J gene TRBJ2-2, with 15 nucleotides matching TRBD2. With 2 bases clipped from V and 4 bases from J, the junction kept 11 bases outside the gene matches. Germline-derived CDR1 and CDR2 are ENHRY and SYGVKD. The CDR3 runs 20 residues. The CDR3 reads CAISEPRRGLAGGSTGELFF. Here the CDR3 DNA reads TGTGCCATCAGTGAGCCAAGGCGGGGACTAGCGGGAGGAAGCACCGGGGAGCTGTTTTTT.